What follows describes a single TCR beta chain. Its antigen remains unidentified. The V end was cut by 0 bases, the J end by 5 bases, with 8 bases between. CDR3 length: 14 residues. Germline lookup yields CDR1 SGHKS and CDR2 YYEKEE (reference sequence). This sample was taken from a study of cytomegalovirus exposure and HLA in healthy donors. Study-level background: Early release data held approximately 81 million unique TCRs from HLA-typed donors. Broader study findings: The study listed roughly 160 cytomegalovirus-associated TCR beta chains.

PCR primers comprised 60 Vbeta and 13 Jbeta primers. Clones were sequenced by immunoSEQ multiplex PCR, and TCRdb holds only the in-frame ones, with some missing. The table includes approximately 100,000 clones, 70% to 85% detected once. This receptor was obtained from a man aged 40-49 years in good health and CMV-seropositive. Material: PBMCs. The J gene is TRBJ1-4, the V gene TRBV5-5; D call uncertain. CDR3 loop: CASSLEHWNEKLFF. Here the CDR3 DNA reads TGTGCCAGCAGCTTGGAGCACTGGAATGAAAAACTGTTTTTT.